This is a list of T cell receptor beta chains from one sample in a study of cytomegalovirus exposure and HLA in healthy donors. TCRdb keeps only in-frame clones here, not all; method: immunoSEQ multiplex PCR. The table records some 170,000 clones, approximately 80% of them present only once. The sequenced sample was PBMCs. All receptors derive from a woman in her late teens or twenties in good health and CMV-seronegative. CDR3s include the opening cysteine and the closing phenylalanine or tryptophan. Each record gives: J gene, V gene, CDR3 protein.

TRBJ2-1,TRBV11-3,CASSLGRTSGRKDNEQFF
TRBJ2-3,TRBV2,CASSEKRVTDTQYF
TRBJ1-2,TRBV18,CASSPTEENYGYTF
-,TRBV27,CASSQPYRGGYEQYF
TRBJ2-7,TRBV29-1,CSVTDRGYEQYF
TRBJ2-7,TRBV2,CATTGQGTGEQYF
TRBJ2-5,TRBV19,CASSVRGSETQYF
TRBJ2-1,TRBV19,CASSIRTSGNSYNEQFF
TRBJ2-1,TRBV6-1,CASSDIAGGYNEQFF
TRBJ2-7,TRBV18,CASSSGLAGYYEQYF
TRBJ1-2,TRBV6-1,CASSAGDRGVTRSYGYTF
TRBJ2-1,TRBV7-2,CASSPDLFEQFF
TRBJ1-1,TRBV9,CASSQSQTGGAAFF
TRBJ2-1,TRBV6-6,CASSSSAGDPGQFF
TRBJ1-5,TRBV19,CASSILGQGNQPQHF
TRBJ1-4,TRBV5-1,CASSPGPNEKLFF
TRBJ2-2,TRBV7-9,CSSTMVSGGRTGELFF
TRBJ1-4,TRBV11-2,CASSAPRDRVGEKLFF
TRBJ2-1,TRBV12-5,CASGFGQSYNEQFF
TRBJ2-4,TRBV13,CASSRGGGLNIQYF
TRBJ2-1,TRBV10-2,CASTGTLSEQFF
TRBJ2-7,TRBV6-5,CASRVTSGSYEQYF
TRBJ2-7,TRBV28,CASSLFGRGKTYEQYF
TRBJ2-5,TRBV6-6,CASSYSPSGRETQYF
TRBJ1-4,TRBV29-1,CSVAGQSNEKLFF
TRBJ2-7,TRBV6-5,CASSRDSFYEQYF
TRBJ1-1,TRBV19,CASSLSDSSWTEAFF
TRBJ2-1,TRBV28,CASSLLAGDFINEQFF
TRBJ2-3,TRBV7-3,CASSRPDRTDTQYF
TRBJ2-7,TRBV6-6,CASSYYTSYEQYF
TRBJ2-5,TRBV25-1,CASSEGDRPQETQYF
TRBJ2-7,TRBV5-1,CASSPWSTYEQYF
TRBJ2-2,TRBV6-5,CASSLETTYTGELFF
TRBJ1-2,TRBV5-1,CASSLDSEEGYGYTF
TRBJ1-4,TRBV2,CASSVQGDQEKLFF
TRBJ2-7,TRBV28,CASTDPGSSYEQYF
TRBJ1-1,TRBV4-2,CASSQAGQLNTEAFF
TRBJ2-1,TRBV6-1,CASSPRQYNEQFF
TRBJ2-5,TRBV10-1,CASSESGLGNQETQYF
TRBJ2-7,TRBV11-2,CASSLIFRGIAYEQYF
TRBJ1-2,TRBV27,CASSLGFTGVYTF
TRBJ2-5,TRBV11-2,CASTGLAEETQYF
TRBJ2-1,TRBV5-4,CASSPTSGNEQFF
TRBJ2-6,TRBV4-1,CASSQPGVRRANVLTF
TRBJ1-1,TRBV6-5,CASSNRGHTEAFF
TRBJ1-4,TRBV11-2,CASSSSLATNEKLFF
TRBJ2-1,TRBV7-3,CASSLQGGAGAVYNEQFF
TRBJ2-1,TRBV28,CASTKGEIGFNEQFF
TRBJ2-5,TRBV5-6,CASSTDGGGGFETQYF